These T cell receptor beta chains were read from a single sample in a study of beta chain features in type 1 diabetes. Using immunoSEQ multiplex PCR, the repertoire was profiled, and TCRdb retains in-frame clones only, with some absent. The data hold approximately 26,000 clones, with almost 65% observed a single time. The sample consisted of Tregs from blood. Receptors were obtained from a woman younger than 45 with type 1 diabetes. Both conserved end residues are part of each CDR3. D genes are given only for firm matches. Clone size is stated in some rows and not others, as once, few, many or a class when expanded.

j_call clone_size d_call v_call cdr3_nt cdr3_aa
TRBJ1-1 . . TRBV18 TGTGCCAGCTCACCACAGAGGGATGGGGCTTTCTTT CASSPQRDGAFF
TRBJ2-1 . TRBD2 TRBV29-1 TGCAGCGGGTCTTGGGGGGGTGTTTCCTACAATGAGCAGTTCTTC CSGSWGGVSYNEQFF
TRBJ2-1 . TRBD2 TRBV29-1 TGCAGCGTTGCGGGACTAGCGGGAGAGTCGCCGTTCTTC CSVAGLAGESPFF
TRBJ2-6 once TRBD1 TRBV4-2 TGTGCCAGCAGCTTGACAGGGGTCACCAACGTCCTGACTTTC CASSLTGVTNVLTF
TRBJ2-3 . . TRBV6-5 TGTGCCAGCAGTCACCGCGAGGATACGCAGTATTTT CASSHREDTQYF
TRBJ2-7 few . TRBV5-1 TGCGCCAGCAGCAAACCTGGGCGGGCGTCCTACGAGCAGTACTTC CASSKPGRASYEQYF
TRBJ2-7 . TRBD1 TRBV5-4 TGTGCCAGCAGCCTGGACAGGGGGCTTTTCTACGAGCAGTACTTC CASSLDRGLFYEQYF
TRBJ2-2 . . TRBV7-9 TGTGCCAGCATACATAATCGGGGGACGAACACCGGGGAGCTGTTTTTT CASIHNRGTNTGELFF
TRBJ2-5 . TRBD2 TRBV7-3 TGTGCCAGCAGCTTCCGGGGGGGAAGTCTGCGAGAGACCCAGTACTTC CASSFRGGSLRETQYF
TRBJ2-2 few . TRBV2 TGTGCCAGCAGAGGGGAAACCGGGGAGCTGTTTTTT CASRGETGELFF
TRBJ2-7 few . TRBV7-6 TGTGCCAGCAGCCGGGACGGAGGGGCGCAGTACTTC CASSRDGGAQYF
TRBJ2-3 few . TRBV19 TGTGCCAGTAGTCCGACGACAGGGACTAGCACAGATACGCAGTATTTT CASSPTTGTSTDTQYF
TRBJ2-1 . . TRBV19 TGTGCCAGTAGTAAAGGCGGCCAACGCTACAATGAGCAGTTCTTC CASSKGGQRYNEQFF
TRBJ2-7 few TRBD1 TRBV5-8 TGTGCCAGCAGCTTCCGGACAGGGATCTACGAGCAGTACTTC CASSFRTGIYEQYF
TRBJ2-5 . TRBD2 TRBV28 TGTGCCAGCAGCCCCCAGTATGGGAGGGTGGGGGAGCAGTACTTC CASSPQYGRVGEQYF
TRBJ1-2 . . TRBV30 TGTGCCTGGAGTGTTGGGCAGGGAGGATGGGATGGCTACACCTTC CAWSVGQGGWDGYTF
TRBJ1-5 . TRBD1 TRBV7-2 TGTGCCAGCAGCTCAGCCGGGACAGGGTTGAATCAGCCCCAGCATTTT CASSSAGTGLNQPQHF
TRBJ2-7 . TRBD2 TRBV14 TGTGCCAGCAGCCAACAGACTAGCGGAGGGTACGGGCAGTACTTC CASSQQTSGGYGQYF
TRBJ1-2 . . TRBV6-5 TGTGCCAGCACTCTCGGCGGGTATGGCTACACCTTC CASTLGGYGYTF
TRBJ2-5 . TRBD2 TRBV19 TGTGCCAGTAGTTTGACTAGCGGGAGGGCCGGAGAGACCCAGTACTTC CASSLTSGRAGETQYF
TRBJ2-1 . TRBD2 TRBV5-1 TGCGCCAGCAGACTAGCGGGAGATGGGAATGAGCAGTTCTTC CASRLAGDGNEQFF
TRBJ2-7 . TRBD2 TRBV7-9 TGTGCCAGCAGCTCGACTAGCGGAACCTACGAGCAGTACTTC CASSSTSGTYEQYF
TRBJ2-6 few TRBD1 TRBV28 TGTGCCAGCAGTTCTCCGGGACAGGGGTTAGGAGGGGCCAACGTCCTGACTTTC CASSSPGQGLGGANVLTF
TRBJ2-1 . . TRBV29-1 TGCAGCGTTGACAGGGGATCCTACAATGAGCAGTTCTTC CSVDRGSYNEQFF
TRBJ2-4 few TRBD1 TRBV6-9 TGTGCCAGCAGATCCGGGACAGGGGGCGATAATGGCATTCAGTACTTC CASRSGTGGDNGIQYF
TRBJ1-2 few TRBD1 TRBV12-5 TGTGCTAGTGGTTTGGGGACAGGCTATGGCTACACCTTC CASGLGTGYGYTF
TRBJ2-2 . . TRBV7-3 TGTGCCAGCAGCCGCGGAGTGGGGGCCGGCGGGGAGCTGTTTTTT CASSRGVGAGGELFF
TRBJ1-1 . . TRBV6-1 TGTGCCAGCAGTGATCAGGGAGGCACTGAAGCTTTCTTT CASSDQGGTEAFF
TRBJ1-5 . TRBD1 TRBV5-6 TGTGCCAGCAGCTGGGGACAGGGAAGCAATCAGCCCCAGCATTTT CASSWGQGSNQPQHF
TRBJ2-5 . TRBD1 TRBV9 TGTGCCAGCAGCGTAGGTTTGAGACAGGGCCAAGAGACCCAGTACTTC CASSVGLRQGQETQYF
TRBJ2-7 . . TRBV7-9 TGTGCCAGCAGCTTGAGCGGAGTGGGGTACGAGCAGTACTTC CASSLSGVGYEQYF
TRBJ2-5 . . TRBV5-1 TGCGCCAGCAGCTTCGAAACGGGAGAGACCCAGTACTTC CASSFETGETQYF
TRBJ1-5 . TRBD1 TRBV29-1 TGCAGCGTTGAAGAGGGGGACAGGGGGTATCAGCCCCAGCATTTT CSVEEGDRGYQPQHF
TRBJ2-3 . TRBD2 TRBV10-1 TGCGCCAGCAGTGATCGGCTAGCGGTCACAGATACGCAGTATTTT CASSDRLAVTDTQYF
TRBJ2-7 . . TRBV2 TGTGCCAGCAGTGAAGCGCTGGCCAGCGGGGACACGACACGCGTAGAGCAGTACTTC CASSEALASGDTTRVEQYF
TRBJ2-3 . TRBD1 TRBV19 TGTGCCAGTAGTACACCGGGACAGGGGGGAGATACGCAGTATTTT CASSTPGQGGDTQYF
TRBJ2-2 . TRBD1 TRBV7-9 TGTGCCAGCAGCTTATATGGGACAGCCTACACCGGGGAGCTGTTTTTT CASSLYGTAYTGELFF
TRBJ2-3 . . TRBV9 TGTGCCAGCAGCGTAGCGGGTGCAGATACGCAGTATTTT CASSVAGADTQYF
TRBJ1-2 . TRBD1 TRBV19 TGTGCCAGTAGTACCCGACAGGGAAGGGCGGATGGCTACACCTTC CASSTRQGRADGYTF
TRBJ1-2 . TRBD1 TRBV11-3 TGTGCCAGCCAAAGGGGACAGGGTCTTGGCTACACCTTC CASQRGQGLGYTF
TRBJ2-7 . TRBD1 TRBV14 TGTGCCAGCAGCTCAGACAGGGTCTGGTTCTACGAGCAGTACTTC CASSSDRVWFYEQYF
TRBJ2-2 . TRBD2 TRBV19 TGTGCCAGTAGGAGACTAGCGGGGCCCGGGGAGCTGTTTTTT CASRRLAGPGELFF
TRBJ1-2 . . TRBV2 TGTGCCAGCAGCGCGGGGGGGTCCTGGGGGGGGATTTTCGATGGCTACACCTTC CASSAGGSWGGIFDGYTF
TRBJ2-4 . TRBD2 TRBV5-1 TGCGCCAGCAGCTTGGAGGGCGGGAGGGGGCCAGTGCTAGCCAAAAACATTCAGTACTTC CASSLEGGRGPVLAKNIQYF
TRBJ2-2 once . TRBV19 TGTGCCAGCAGCAGGGTGGGAACCGGGGAGCTGTTTTTT CASSRVGTGELFF
TRBJ2-1 . TRBD2 TRBV5-1 TGCGCCAGCAGCCCTTGGGCGGGACTAGGGAACCGAAATGAGCAGTTCTTC CASSPWAGLGNRNEQFF
TRBJ2-2 . TRBD1 TRBV6-1 TGTGCCAGCAGTGGGACAGGGGGCACCGGGGAGCTGTTTTTT CASSGTGGTGELFF
TRBJ1-4 few TRBD1 TRBV13 TGTGCCAGCAGCTTCGGACAGGGTTTTGAAAAACTGTTTTTT CASSFGQGFEKLFF
TRBJ2-1 . TRBD2 TRBV10-3 TGTGCCATCAAGGCAGAAAGGACTAGCGGGACCCAGTTCTTC CAIKAERTSGTQFF
TRBJ2-3 . TRBD2 TRBV7-9 TGTGCCAGCTCGACTAGCGGGACAGATACGCAGTATTTT CASSTSGTDTQYF
TRBJ2-3 few . TRBV10-3 TGTGCCATCAGTGAGCCCGGGAGTCCAGATACGCAGTATTTT CAISEPGSPDTQYF
TRBJ2-5 once TRBD1 TRBV30 TGTGCCTGGAGTATCCCCGGACAGGGCGGGGAGACCCAGTACTTC CAWSIPGQGGETQYF
TRBJ2-7 . . TRBV6-6 TGTGCCAGCAGTTCTGGGGGGGAGCAGTACTTC CASSSGGEQYF
TRBJ2-5 . TRBD2 TRBV29-1 TGCAGCGTGGGGACTAGCGGGACGGAGACCCAGTACTTC CSVGTSGTETQYF